Listed here is a single T cell receptor beta chain. This entry is derived from a study of blood T cell repertoires in COVID-19. Sequencing was performed with immunoSEQ multiplex PCR; in TCRdb, only in-frame clones are kept and a portion is missing. The sample consists of approximately 94,000 clones, 80% of them appearing once. The receptor was isolated from a woman in her 70s with acute or convalescent COVID-19. Sequenced sample: peripheral blood.

The CDR3 region has the DNA TGCGCCAGCAGCGAAATTAGCGGGCCTAGCACAGATACGCAGTATTTT. This codes for CASSEISGPSTDTQYF. V and J are TRBV5-1 and TRBJ2-3, with 7 bases identical to TRBD2. The J segment lost 0 bases and the V segment lost 4 bases, leaving 8 bases of the junction unmatched. This CDR3 contains 16 residues. Germline-derived CDR1 and CDR2 are SGHRS and YFSETQ. Using reference TRBV5-1 and TRBJ2-3 for the parts outside the CDR3, the full variable domain is KAGVTQTPRYLIKTRGQQVTLSCSPISGHRSVSWYQQTPGQGLQFLFEYFSETQRNKGNFPGRFSGRQFSNSRSEMNVSTLELGDSALYLCASSEISGPSTDTQYFGPGTRLTVL.